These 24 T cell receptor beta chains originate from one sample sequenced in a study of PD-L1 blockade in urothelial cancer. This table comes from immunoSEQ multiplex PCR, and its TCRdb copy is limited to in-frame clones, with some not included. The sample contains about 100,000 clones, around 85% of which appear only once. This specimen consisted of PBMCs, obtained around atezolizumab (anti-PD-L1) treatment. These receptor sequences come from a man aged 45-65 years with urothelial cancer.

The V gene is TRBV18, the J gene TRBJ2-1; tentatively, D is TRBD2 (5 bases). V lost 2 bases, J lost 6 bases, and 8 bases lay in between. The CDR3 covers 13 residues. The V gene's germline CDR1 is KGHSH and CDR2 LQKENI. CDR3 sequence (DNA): TGTGCCAGCTCACCAGTGACTACCAATGAGCAGTTCTTC. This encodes CASSPVTTNEQFF.

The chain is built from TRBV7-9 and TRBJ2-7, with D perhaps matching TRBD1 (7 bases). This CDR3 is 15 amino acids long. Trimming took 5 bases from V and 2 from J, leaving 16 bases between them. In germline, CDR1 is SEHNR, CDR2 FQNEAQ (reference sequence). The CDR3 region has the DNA TGTGCCAGCAGCCATCGGGACAGCGGGCCCTACGAGCAGTACTTC. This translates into CASSHRDSGPYEQYF.

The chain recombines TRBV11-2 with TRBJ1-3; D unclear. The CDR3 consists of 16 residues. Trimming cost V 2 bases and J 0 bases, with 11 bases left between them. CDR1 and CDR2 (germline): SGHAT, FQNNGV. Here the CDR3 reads CASSLMAVHSGNTIYF. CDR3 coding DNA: TGTGCCAGCAGCTTAATGGCGGTCCACTCTGGAAACACCATATATTTT.

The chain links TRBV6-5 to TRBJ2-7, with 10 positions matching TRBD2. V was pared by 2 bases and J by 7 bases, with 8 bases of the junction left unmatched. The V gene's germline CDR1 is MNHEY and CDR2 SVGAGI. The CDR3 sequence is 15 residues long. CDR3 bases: TGTGCCAGCAGTTACGGGGTAGCGGGAGGTTCAGAGCAGTACTTC. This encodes CASSYGVAGGSEQYF.

The CDR3 nucleotides read TGTGCCAGCAGTTACCCCCCTAGACAGGGCACTAATGAAAAACTGTTTTTT. Its translation: CASSYPPRQGTNEKLFF. V gene TRBV28 combines with J gene TRBJ1-4; TRBD1 aligns across 7 bases. The trim removed 4 bases at V and 2 bases at J, leaving 10 bases unmatched. The germline CDR1 and CDR2 sequences are MDHEN and SYDVKM. CDR3 length equals 17 residues.

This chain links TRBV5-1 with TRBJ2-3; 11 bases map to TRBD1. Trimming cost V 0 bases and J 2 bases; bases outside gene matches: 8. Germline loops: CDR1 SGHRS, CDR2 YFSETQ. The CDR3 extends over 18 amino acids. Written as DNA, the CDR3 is TGCGCCAGCAGCTTGGCCGTGGCGGGACAGGGGGTCACAGATACGCAGTATTTT. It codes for CASSLAVAGQGVTDTQYF. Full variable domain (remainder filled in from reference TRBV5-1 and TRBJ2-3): KAGVTQTPRYLIKTRGQQVTLSCSPISGHRSVSWYQQTPGQGLQFLFEYFSETQRNKGNFPGRFSGRQFSNSRSEMNVSTLELGDSALYLCASSLAVAGQGVTDTQYFGPGTRLTVL.

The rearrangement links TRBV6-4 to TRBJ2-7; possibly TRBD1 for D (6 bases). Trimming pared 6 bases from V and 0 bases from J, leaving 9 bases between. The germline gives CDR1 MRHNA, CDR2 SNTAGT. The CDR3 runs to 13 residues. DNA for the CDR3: TGTGCCAGCAGCAAGGACAGCTCCTACGAGCAGTACTTC. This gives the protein CASSKDSSYEQYF.

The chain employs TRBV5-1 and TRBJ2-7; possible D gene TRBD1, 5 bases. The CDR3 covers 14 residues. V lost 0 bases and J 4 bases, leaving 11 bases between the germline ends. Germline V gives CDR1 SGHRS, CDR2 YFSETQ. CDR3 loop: CASSLAMGPYEQYF. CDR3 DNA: TGCGCCAGCAGCTTGGCCATGGGGCCGTACGAGCAGTACTTC. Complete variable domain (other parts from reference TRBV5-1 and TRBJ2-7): KAGVTQTPRYLIKTRGQQVTLSCSPISGHRSVSWYQQTPGQGLQFLFEYFSETQRNKGNFPGRFSGRQFSNSRSEMNVSTLELGDSALYLCASSLAMGPYEQYFGPGTRLTVT.

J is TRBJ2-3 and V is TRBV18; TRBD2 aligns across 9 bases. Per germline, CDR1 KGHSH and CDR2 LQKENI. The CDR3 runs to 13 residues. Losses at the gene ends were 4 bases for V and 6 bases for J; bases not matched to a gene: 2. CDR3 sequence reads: CASSLGLADTQYF. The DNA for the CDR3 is TGTGCCAGCTCACTTGGACTAGCGGATACGCAGTATTTT.

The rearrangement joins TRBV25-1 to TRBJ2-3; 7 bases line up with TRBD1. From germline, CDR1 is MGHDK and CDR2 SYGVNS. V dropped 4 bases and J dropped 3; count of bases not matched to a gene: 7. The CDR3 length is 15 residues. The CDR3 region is CASSVSRGKTDTQYF. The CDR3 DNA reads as TGTGCCAGCAGTGTGTCCAGGGGGAAAACAGATACGCAGTATTTT.

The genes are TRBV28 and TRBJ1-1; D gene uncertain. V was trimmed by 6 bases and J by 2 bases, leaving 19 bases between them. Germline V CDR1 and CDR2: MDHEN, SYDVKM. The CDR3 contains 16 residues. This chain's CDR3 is CASSTAEGRSNTEAFF. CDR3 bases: TGTGCCAGCAGCACCGCGGAGGGCAGGAGTAACACTGAAGCTTTCTTT.

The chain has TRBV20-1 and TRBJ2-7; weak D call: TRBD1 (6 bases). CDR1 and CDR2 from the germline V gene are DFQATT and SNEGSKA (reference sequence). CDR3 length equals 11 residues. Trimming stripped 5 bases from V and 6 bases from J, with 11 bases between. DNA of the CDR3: TGCAGTGCTCAAACAGGGACCGAGCAGTACTTC. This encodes CSAQTGTEQYF.

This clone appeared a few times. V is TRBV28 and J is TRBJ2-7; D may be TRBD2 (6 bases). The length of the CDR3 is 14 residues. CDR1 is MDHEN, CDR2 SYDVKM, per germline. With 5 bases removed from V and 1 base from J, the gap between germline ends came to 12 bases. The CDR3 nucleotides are TGTGCCAGCAGTCTCGCCGGGGGTTCCTACGAGCAGTACTTC. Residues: CASSLAGGSYEQYF. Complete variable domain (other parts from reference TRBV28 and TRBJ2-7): DVKVTQSSRYLVKRTGEKVFLECVQDMDHENMFWYRQDPGLGLRLIYFSYDVKMKEKGDIPEGYSVSREKKERFSLILESASTNQTSMYLCASSLAGGSYEQYFGPGTRLTVT.

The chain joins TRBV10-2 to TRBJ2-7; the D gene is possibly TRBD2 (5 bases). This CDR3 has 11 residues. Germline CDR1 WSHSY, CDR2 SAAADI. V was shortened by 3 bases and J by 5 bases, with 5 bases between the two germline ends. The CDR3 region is CASSELDEQYF. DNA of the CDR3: TGCGCCAGCAGTGAACTAGACGAGCAGTACTTC.

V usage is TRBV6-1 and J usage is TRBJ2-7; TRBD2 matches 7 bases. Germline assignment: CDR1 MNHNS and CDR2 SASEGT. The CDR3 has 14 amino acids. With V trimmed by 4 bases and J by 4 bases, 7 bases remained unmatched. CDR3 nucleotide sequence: TGTGCCAGCAGTGGGGGGACTAATTTGTACGAGCAGTACTTC. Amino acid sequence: CASSGGTNLYEQYF.

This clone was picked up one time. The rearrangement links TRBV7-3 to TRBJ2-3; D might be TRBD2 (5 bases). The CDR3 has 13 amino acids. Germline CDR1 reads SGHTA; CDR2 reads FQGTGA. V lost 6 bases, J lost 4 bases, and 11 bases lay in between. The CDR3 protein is CASRSAGPDTQYF. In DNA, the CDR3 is TGTGCCAGCAGGTCGGCGGGCCCAGATACGCAGTATTTT.

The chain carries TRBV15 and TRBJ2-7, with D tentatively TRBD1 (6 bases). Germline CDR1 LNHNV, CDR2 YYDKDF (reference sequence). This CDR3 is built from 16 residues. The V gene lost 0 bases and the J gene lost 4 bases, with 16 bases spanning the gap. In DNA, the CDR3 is TGTGCCACCAGCAGAGATGAAACGGGAAGGGGGTACGAGCAGTACTTC. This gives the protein CATSRDETGRGYEQYF. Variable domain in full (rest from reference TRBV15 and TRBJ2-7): DAMVIQNPRYQVTQFGKPVTLSCSQTLNHNVMYWYQQKSSQAPKLLFHYYDKDFNNEADTPDNFQSRRPNTSFCFLDIRSPGLGDTAMYLCATSRDETGRGYEQYFGPGTRLTVT.

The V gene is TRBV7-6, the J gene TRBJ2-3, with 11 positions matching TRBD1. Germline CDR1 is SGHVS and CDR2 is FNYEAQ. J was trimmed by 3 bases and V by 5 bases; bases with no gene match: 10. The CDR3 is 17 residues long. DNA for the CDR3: TGTGCCAGCAGCCTACTTAAGGGACAGGGGGAGACAGATACGCAGTATTTT. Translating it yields CASSLLKGQGETDTQYF. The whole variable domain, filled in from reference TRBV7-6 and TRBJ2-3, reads GAGVSQSPRYKVTKRGQDVALRCDPISGHVSLYWYRQALGQGPEFLTYFNYEAQQDKSGLPNDRFSAERPEGSISTLTIQRTEQRDSAMYRCASSLLKGQGETDTQYFGPGTRLTVL.

CDR3 protein: CASSQDALAGGPIAYNEQFF. The CDR3 DNA reads as TGCGCCAGCAGCCAAGACGCACTAGCGGGAGGGCCGATCGCCTACAATGAGCAGTTCTTC. The rearrangement joins TRBV4-1 to TRBJ2-1; 13 bases fit TRBD2. The CDR3 extends over 20 amino acids. Germline-derived CDR1 and CDR2 are MGHRA and YSYEKL. V lost 0 bases to trimming and J lost 2 bases; unmatched junction nucleotides: 10.

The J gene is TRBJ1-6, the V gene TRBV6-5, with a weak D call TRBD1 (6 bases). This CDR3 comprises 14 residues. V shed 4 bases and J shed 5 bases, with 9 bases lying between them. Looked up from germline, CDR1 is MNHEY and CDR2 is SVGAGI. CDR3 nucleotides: TGTGCCAGCAGTTGGGACAATAATAATTCACCCCTCCACTTT. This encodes CASSWDNNNSPLHF.

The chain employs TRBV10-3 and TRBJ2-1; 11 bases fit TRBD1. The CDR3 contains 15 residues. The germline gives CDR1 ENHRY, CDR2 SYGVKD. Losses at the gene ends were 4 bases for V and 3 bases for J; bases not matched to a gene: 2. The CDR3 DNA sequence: TGTGCCATCAGTGGGGGACAGGGGGGCTACAATGAGCAGTTCTTC. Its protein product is CAISGGQGGYNEQFF.

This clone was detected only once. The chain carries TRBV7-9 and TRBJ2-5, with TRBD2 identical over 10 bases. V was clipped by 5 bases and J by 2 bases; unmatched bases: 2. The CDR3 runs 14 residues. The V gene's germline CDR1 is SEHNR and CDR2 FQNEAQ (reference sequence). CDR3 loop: CASSQTSGQETQYF. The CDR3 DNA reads TGTGCCAGCAGCCAGACTAGCGGGCAAGAGACCCAGTACTTC.

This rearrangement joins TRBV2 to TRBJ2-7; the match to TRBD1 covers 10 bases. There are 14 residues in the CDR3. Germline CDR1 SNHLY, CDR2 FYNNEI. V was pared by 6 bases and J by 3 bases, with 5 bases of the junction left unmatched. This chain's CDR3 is CASRRRDRGYEQYF. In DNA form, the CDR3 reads TGTGCCAGCAGACGCCGGGACAGGGGCTACGAGCAGTACTTC.

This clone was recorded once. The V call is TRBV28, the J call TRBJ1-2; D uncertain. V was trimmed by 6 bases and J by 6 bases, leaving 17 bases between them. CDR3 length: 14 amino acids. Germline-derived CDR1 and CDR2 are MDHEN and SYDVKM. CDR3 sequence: CASSPSGRVHGYTF. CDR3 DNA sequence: TGTGCCAGCAGCCCGAGCGGAAGGGTTCATGGCTACACCTTC.